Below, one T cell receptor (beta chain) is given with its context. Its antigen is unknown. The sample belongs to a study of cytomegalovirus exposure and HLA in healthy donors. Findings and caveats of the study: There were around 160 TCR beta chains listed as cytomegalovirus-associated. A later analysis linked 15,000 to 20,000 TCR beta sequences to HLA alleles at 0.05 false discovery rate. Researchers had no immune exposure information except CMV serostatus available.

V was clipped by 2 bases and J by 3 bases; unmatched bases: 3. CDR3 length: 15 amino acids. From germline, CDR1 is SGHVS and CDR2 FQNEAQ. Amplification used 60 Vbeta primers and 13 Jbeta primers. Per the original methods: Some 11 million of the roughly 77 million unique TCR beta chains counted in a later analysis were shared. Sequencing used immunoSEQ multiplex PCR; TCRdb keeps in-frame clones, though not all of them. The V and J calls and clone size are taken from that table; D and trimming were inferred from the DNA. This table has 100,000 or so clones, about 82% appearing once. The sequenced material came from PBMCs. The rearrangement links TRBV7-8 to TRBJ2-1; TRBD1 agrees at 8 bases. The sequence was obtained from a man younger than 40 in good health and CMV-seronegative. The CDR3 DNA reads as TGTGCCAGCAGCTTACGGACAGGGAGCTACAATGAGCAGTTCTTC. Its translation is CASSLRTGSYNEQFF.